The 4 T cell receptor beta chains given below trace back to one sample, sequenced in a study of human T cells and chemical hapten exposure. This sample's time point: pre-sensitization, week 0. Described treatment: therapeutic diphenylcyclopropenone sensitization with weekly scalp DPC. A single record per CDR3 protein comes from TCRdb applying MiXCR to the RACE reads. The data contain fewer than 70,000 distinct CDR3 sequences, 9.5% to 13% of them singletons. The sample was whole blood, taken in connection with sensitization to the hapten diphenylcyclopropenone (DPC). These receptors all come from a woman between 50 and 59 years old with alopecia areata. Some clones in this sample may be carry-over from other donors' samples.

Worth noting for this clonotype: A much bigger clone sits one base away, suggesting this may be a read error. The V call is TRBV27, the J call TRBJ2-3, with 7 bases lining up with TRBD1. The V gene's germline CDR1 is MNHEY and CDR2 SMNVEV (reference sequence). The V and J ends lost 4 bases and 5 bases, in that order; junction bases with no gene match: 15. The CDR3 loop spans 17 amino acids. The CDR3 is CASSWLAGQAVIDTQYF. The CDR3 DNA reads as TGTGCCAGCAGTTGGCTCGCAGGACAGGCCGTCATAGATACGCAGTATTTT.

This clonotype was detected only a few times. The chain couples TRBV4-3 to TRBJ2-3; 10 bases match TRBD2. Germline CDR1 LGHNA, CDR2 YSLEER. The V gene end was trimmed by 1 base and the J gene end by 3 bases; junction bases not matched to a gene: 16. The CDR3 covers 20 residues. In nucleotides, the CDR3 is TGCGCCAGCAGCCAAGTTTATGGGAGCGGGGGGGCATCACGTACAGATACGCAGTATTTT. Amino acids: CASSQVYGSGGASRTDTQYF.

The rearrangement links TRBV5-6 to TRBJ2-4; D could derive from TRBD1 or TRBD2 (5 bases each). CDR1 is SGHDT, CDR2 YYEEEE, per germline. CDR3 length: 17 amino acids. V shed 3 bases and J shed 9 bases, with 25 bases lying between them. The CDR3 nucleotides are TGTGCCAGCAGCTCTAAAACCGGGACGCAAGGTTTTGGCATTCAGTACTTC. Encoded protein: CASSSKTGTQGFGIQYF.

The chain employs TRBV2 and TRBJ2-7; 9 nucleotides match TRBD2. V shed 2 bases, J shed 3 bases, and the junction held 2 bases outside the gene matches. The CDR3 has 14 residues. Germline lookup yields CDR1 SNHLY and CDR2 FYNNEI. The CDR3 DNA reads as TGTGCCAGCAGTGAAAGCGGGGGGCACTACGAGCAGTACTTC. Translated: CASSESGGHYEQYF.